These 12 T cell receptor beta chains share one sample of origin, sequenced in a study of shared clonotypes between healthy human individuals. The method was immunoSEQ multiplex PCR; TCRdb's version includes in-frame clones alone and lacks a portion of them. The data hold about 2 million clones, with about 95% observed a single time. CD8 cells classed as naive were CD45RO-negative and positively selected for CCR7, excluding terminally differentiated effector memory CD45RA+ cells. The sample comprised naive CD8+ T cells sorted from blood. These receptor sequences come from a man aged 18-30 years in good health.

The chain recombines TRBV2 with TRBJ2-7, with D perhaps TRBD2 (6 bases). This CDR3 has 15 amino acids. Germline lookup yields CDR1 SNHLY and CDR2 FYNNEI. Trimming removed 2 bases from V and 1 base from J, with 12 bases in between. Written as DNA, the CDR3 is TGTGCCAGCAGTGAATGGACCGGAGGGTCCTACGAGCAGTACTTC. Translating gives CASSEWTGGSYEQYF.

The J gene is TRBJ2-7, the V gene TRBV15; 9 positions match TRBD1. J was trimmed by 3 bases and V by 4 bases; bases with no gene match: 4. The germline V gene has CDR1 LNHNV and CDR2 YYDKDF (reference sequence). This CDR3 is built from 14 residues. In DNA, the CDR3 is TGTGCCACCAGCATCGGGACAGGGCACTACGAGCAGTACTTC. It yields the protein CATSIGTGHYEQYF.

The gene calls are TRBV9 and TRBJ1-1; possible D gene TRBD1, 6 bases. Germline V gene data show CDR1 as SGDLS and CDR2 as YYNGEE. The CDR3 has 15 residues. V dropped 0 bases and J dropped 0 bases, with 9 bases sitting between them. Written as DNA, the CDR3 is TGTGCCAGCAGCGTAGAAGGGGACATGAACACTGAAGCTTTCTTT. As protein: CASSVEGDMNTEAFF.

This chain uses TRBV7-2 with TRBJ2-5, with D possibly TRBD1 on 6 matching bases. Trimming cost V 2 bases and J 1 base, with 20 bases left between them. The CDR3 extends over 18 amino acids. In germline, CDR1 is SGHTA, CDR2 FQGNSA. The CDR3, as DNA: TGTGCCAGCAGCTTACCCCTTGGGACAAGTAGTTTCCAAGAGACCCAGTACTTC. Translated: CASSLPLGTSSFQETQYF.

The rearrangement joins TRBV6-5 to TRBJ1-2; possible D gene TRBD1, 5 bases. The V and J ends lost 6 bases and 2 bases respectively, with 16 bases between them. CDR3 length equals 15 residues. CDR1 and CDR2 from the germline V gene are MNHEY and SVGAGI. In DNA form, the CDR3 reads TGTGCCAGCAGCCCAACGGGACTGCTAAACTATGGCTACACCTTC. Residues: CASSPTGLLNYGYTF.

The chain carries TRBV9 and TRBJ2-3; perhaps TRBD1 as D (6 bases). V dropped 3 bases and J dropped 2 bases, with 13 bases sitting between them. This CDR3 region has 15 residues. Looked up from germline, CDR1 is SGDLS and CDR2 is YYNGEE. The CDR3 DNA reads TGTGCCAGCAGCGCTCTGAACAGGGACACAGATACGCAGTATTTT. This codes for CASSALNRDTDTQYF.

The chain is built from TRBV13 and TRBJ2-3; D unclear. Germline values: CDR1 PRHDT, CDR2 FYEKMQ (reference sequence). The CDR3 sequence is 14 residues long. Trimming took 0 bases from V and 0 from J, leaving 4 bases between them. CDR3 residues: CASSLGMSTDTQYF. The CDR3 DNA reads TGTGCCAGCAGCTTAGGGATGAGCACAGATACGCAGTATTTT.

The rearrangement uses TRBV29-1 and TRBJ2-3, with 8 nucleotides matching TRBD2. J gave up 3 bases and V 6 bases, and 26 bases lay outside the gene matches. There are 20 residues in the CDR3. Germline CDR1 reads SQVTM; CDR2 reads ANQGSEA. CDR3 coding DNA: TGCAGCGTCCAACCCGCACCATTAGCGGGGACAACCAGGTCGACAGATACGCAGTATTTT. Its protein product is CSVQPAPLAGTTRSTDTQYF.

Regarding this clone: Other DNA sequences in the same sample also yield this CDR3. The chain couples TRBV2 to TRBJ2-7; D call uncertain. CDR3 size: 14 residues. V was shortened by 1 base and J by 1 base, with 8 bases between the two germline ends. CDR1 and CDR2 from the germline V gene are SNHLY and FYNNEI. CDR3 protein: CASSEGQVSYEQYF. In DNA form, the CDR3 reads TGTGCCAGCAGTGAAGGGCAGGTTTCCTACGAGCAGTACTTC. Looking up the rest from reference TRBV2 and TRBJ2-7 gives the full variable domain: EPEVTQTPSHQVTQMGQEVILRCVPISNHLYFYWYRQILGQKVEFLVSFYNNEISEKSEIFDDQFSVERPDGSNFTLKIRSTKLEDSAMYFCASSEGQVSYEQYFGPGTRLTVT.

The chain recombines TRBV5-6 with TRBJ2-7; TRBD2 is a possible D gene (6 bases). Per germline, CDR1 SGHDT and CDR2 YYEEEE. V was clipped by 0 bases and J by 3 bases, with 13 bases between them. This CDR3 contains 15 residues. The CDR3 reads CASSLGAGPHYEQYF. The DNA of the CDR3 is TGTGCCAGCAGCTTGGGGGCGGGACCACACTACGAGCAGTACTTC.

As regards this clone: This sample also contains other DNA sequences that code for the same CDR3. This sequence joins TRBV7-9 and TRBJ2-7, with D hard to call. Germline CDR1 is SEHNR and CDR2 is FQNEAQ (reference sequence). V shed 1 base and J shed 4 bases, with 5 bases lying between them. The CDR3 has 12 residues. The CDR3 sequence is CASSLGTYEQYF. The DNA of the CDR3 is TGTGCCAGCAGCTTAGGAACTTACGAGCAGTACTTC.

Details on this clone: This sample includes further DNA sequences coding for the same CDR3. The V and J genes are TRBV7-9 and TRBJ2-7; 15 bases are shared with TRBD2. The germline V gene has CDR1 SEHNR and CDR2 FQNEAQ (reference sequence). CDR3 size: 14 residues. J lost 7 bases, V lost 4 bases, and 2 bases had no gene match. CDR3 DNA sequence: TGTGCCAGCAGCTCCGGACTAGCGGGAGGGGAGCAGTACTTC. It yields the protein CASSSGLAGGEQYF.